This TCR beta chain comes out of a study of cytomegalovirus exposure and HLA in healthy donors. Study-level results: The study flagged about 150 TCR beta chains as cytomegalovirus-associated. High sensitivity and specificity were reportedly achieved when the classifier diagnosed cytomegalovirus status.

Germline CDR1 is SQVTM and CDR2 is ANQGSEA. The CDR3 is made up of 12 amino acids. V lost 1 base and J 8 bases, leaving 11 bases between the germline ends. Assay used: immunoSEQ multiplex PCR; TCRdb lists only in-frame clones, some missing. Seen here are over 250,000 clones, approximately 86% observed once, and the top ten hold approximately 1.2%. Regarding this clone: Its specificity is unknown.

This TCR was sampled from a woman aged 25 to 39 in good health and CMV-seropositive. The V call is TRBV29-1, the J call TRBJ1-2, with D tentatively TRBD1 (6 bases). The material sequenced was PBMCs. Here the CDR3 DNA reads TGCAGCGTTGAAGGACAGGAGAGCGGCTACACCTTC. This gives the protein CSVEGQESGYTF.